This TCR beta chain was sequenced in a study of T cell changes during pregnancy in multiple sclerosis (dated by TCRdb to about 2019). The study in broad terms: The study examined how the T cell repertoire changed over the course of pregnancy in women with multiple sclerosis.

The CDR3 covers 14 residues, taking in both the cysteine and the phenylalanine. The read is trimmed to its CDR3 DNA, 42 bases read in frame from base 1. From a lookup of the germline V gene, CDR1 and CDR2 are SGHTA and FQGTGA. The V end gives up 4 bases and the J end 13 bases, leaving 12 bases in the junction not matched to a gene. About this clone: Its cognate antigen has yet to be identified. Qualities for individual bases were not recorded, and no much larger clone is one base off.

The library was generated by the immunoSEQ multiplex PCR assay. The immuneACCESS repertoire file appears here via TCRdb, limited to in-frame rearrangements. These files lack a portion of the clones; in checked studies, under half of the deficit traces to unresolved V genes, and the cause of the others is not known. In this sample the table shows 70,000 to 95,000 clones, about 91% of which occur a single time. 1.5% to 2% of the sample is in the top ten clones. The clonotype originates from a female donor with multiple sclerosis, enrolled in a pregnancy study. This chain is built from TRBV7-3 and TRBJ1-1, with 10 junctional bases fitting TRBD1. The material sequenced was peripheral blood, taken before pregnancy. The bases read TGTGCCAGCAGCTCCACGACAGGGGGCGTTGGTGTTTTCTTT. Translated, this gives CASSSTTGGVGVFF. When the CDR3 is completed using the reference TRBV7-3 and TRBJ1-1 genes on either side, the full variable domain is GAGVSQTPSNKVTEKGKYVELRCDPISGHTALYWYRQSLGQGPEFLIYFQGTGAADDSGLPNDRFFAVRPEGSVSTLKIQRTERGDSAVYLCASSSTTGGVGVFFGQGTRLTVV.